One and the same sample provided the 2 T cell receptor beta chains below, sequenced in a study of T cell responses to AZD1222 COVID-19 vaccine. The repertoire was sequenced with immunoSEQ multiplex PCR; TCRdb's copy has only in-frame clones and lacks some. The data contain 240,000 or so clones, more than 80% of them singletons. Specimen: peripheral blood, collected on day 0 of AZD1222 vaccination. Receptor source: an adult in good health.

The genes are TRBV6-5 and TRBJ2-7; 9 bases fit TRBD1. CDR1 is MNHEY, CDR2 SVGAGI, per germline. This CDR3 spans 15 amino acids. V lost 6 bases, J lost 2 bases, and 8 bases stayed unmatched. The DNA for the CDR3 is TGTGCCAGCAGACCTCACCGGGACAGGGCCTACGAGCAGTACTTC. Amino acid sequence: CASRPHRDRAYEQYF.

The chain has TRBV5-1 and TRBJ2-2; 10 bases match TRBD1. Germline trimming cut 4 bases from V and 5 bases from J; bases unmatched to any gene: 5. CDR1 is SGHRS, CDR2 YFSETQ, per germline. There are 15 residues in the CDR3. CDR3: CASSPTGGLTGELFF. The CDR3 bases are TGCGCCAGCAGCCCGACAGGGGGCTTAACCGGGGAGCTGTTTTTT.